The 3 T cell receptor beta chains below were found in one sample sequenced in a study of T cell responses to AZD1222 COVID-19 vaccine. Data came from immunoSEQ multiplex PCR; TCRdb stores just in-frame clones and leaves some out. This table has roughly 100,000 clones, about 94% appearing once. The material sequenced was peripheral blood, taken on day 0 of AZD1222 vaccination. Receptors originate from an adult in good health.

The chain recombines TRBV6-5 with TRBJ1-5; maybe TRBD1 (5 bases). CDR1 MNHEY and CDR2 SVGAGI come from the germline V gene. Trimming stripped 7 bases from V and 3 bases from J, with 13 bases between. CDR3 size: 14 residues. The CDR3 nucleotides are TGTGCCAGCACGTGGGGGGGAGACAATCAGCCCCAGCATTTT. Translation gives CASTWGGDNQPQHF.

Here the CDR3 reads CASSQGPGVPSNQPQHF. CDR3 in DNA: TGCGCCAGCAGTCAAGGACCTGGGGTTCCCTCCAATCAGCCCCAGCATTTT. The chain links TRBV23-1 to TRBJ1-5; D gene uncertain. TRBV23-1 is identified as an open reading frame with a role that is uncertain. The CDR3 has 17 amino acids. Trimming took off 2 bases at V and 3 bases at J, with 17 bases between the two ends.

The J gene is TRBJ2-7, the V gene TRBV15; D gene ambiguous. Trimming removed 7 bases from V and 0 bases from J, with 7 bases in between. Germline-derived CDR1 and CDR2 are LNHNV and YYDKDF (reference sequence). This CDR3 is 12 amino acids long. The CDR3 sequence is CATMAVSYEQYF. As DNA, the CDR3 is TGTGCCACCATGGCCGTCTCCTACGAGCAGTACTTC.